These 30 T cell receptor beta chains were sequenced from one sample in a study of blood T cell repertoires in COVID-19. Profiling relied on immunoSEQ multiplex PCR, and the TCRdb table lists in-frame clones only, not all of them. The sample contains about 30,000 clones, 70% to 90% of which appear only once. Material for sequencing was peripheral blood. Receptor source: a human donor in a cohort sampled during active COVID-19.

This clone has a single count. V is TRBV11-1 and J is TRBJ2-7, with a possible D match to TRBD2 (6 bases). The CDR3 totals 15 residues. Trimming removed 6 bases from V and 0 bases from J, with 15 bases in between. Germline CDR1 and CDR2: SGHAT and FQDESV (reference sequence). CDR3: CASRKDRDFSYEQYF. DNA for the CDR3: TGTGCCAGCAGGAAAGACCGGGACTTCTCCTACGAGCAGTACTTC.

The chain's CDR3 is CASSSHDLWDLHPGTLFSTDTQYF. Here the CDR3 DNA reads TGTGCCAGCAGTAGCCATGATTTGTGGGATCTACATCCCGGGACTCTTTTTAGCACAGATACGCAGTATTTT. The chain combines TRBV28 with TRBJ2-3; TRBD2 might be the D (6 bases). There are 24 residues in the CDR3. Between the trimmed V and J ends, which lost 5 bases and 0 bases, there was a span of 39 bases. Germline V lookup: CDR1 MDHEN, CDR2 SYDVKM.

This clone was counted a single time. The chain links TRBV7-3 to TRBJ1-1; tentative D call: TRBD1 (6 bases). Between the trimmed V and J ends, which lost 1 base and 6 bases, there was a span of 9 bases. Germline V gene lookup returns CDR1 SGHTA and CDR2 FQGTGA. The CDR3 length is 13 residues. CDR3 region: CASSLKQGSEAFF. In DNA form, the CDR3 reads TGTGCCAGCAGCTTAAAACAGGGCTCTGAAGCTTTCTTT.

The chain is built from TRBV15 and TRBJ2-6; 9 bases match TRBD2. CDR1 is LNHNV and CDR2 is YYDKDF in the germline V gene (reference sequence). The CDR3 extends over 19 amino acids. Trimming took 1 base from V and 0 from J; bases not matched to a gene: 7. DNA for the CDR3: TGTGCCACCAGCAGAGCCCCTAGCGGGGTATACTCTGGGGCCAACGTCCTGACTTTC. Residues: CATSRAPSGVYSGANVLTF.

This clone is medium-sized. The rearrangement links TRBV5-8 to TRBJ2-3; D gene uncertain. Germline V CDR1 and CDR2: SGHTS, YDEGEE. There are 16 residues in the CDR3. Trimming removed 4 bases at V and 0 bases at J, with 15 bases between. The CDR3 coding sequence is TGTGCCAGCAGCCCGGGTGGTACCACTAGCACAGATACGCAGTATTTT. It specifies CASSPGGTTSTDTQYF.

The chain combines TRBV6-5 with TRBJ1-1; perhaps TRBD1 as D (6 bases). The V end lost 0 bases, the J end lost 5 bases, and 16 bases lay between the germline ends. CDR3 length equals 16 residues. Germline loops: CDR1 MNHEY, CDR2 SVGAGI. The CDR3 sequence: CASSYSWSGGLTEAFF. In DNA, the CDR3 is TGTGCCAGCAGTTACTCGTGGTCTGGGGGCCTTACTGAAGCTTTCTTT.

This chain joins TRBV2 and TRBJ1-2; maybe TRBD1 (5 bases). The germline V and J ends were trimmed by 6 bases and 4 bases, with 12 bases remaining between them. From germline, CDR1 is SNHLY and CDR2 FYNNEI. CDR3 length equals 13 residues. CDR3 bases: TGTGCCAGCAGCGACGACAGATTCTATGGCTACACCTTC. This encodes CASSDDRFYGYTF. Supplemented by reference TRBV2 and TRBJ1-2, the full variable domain reads EPEVTQTPSHQVTQMGQEVILRCVPISNHLYFYWYRQILGQKVEFLVSFYNNEISEKSEIFDDQFSVERPDGSNFTLKIRSTKLEDSAMYFCASSDDRFYGYTFGSGTRLTVV.

The chain carries TRBV5-5 and TRBJ2-1, with TRBD2 identical over 10 bases. The CDR3 is 17 residues long. V was pared by 3 bases and J by 9 bases, with 15 bases of the junction left unmatched. Germline CDR1 is SGHKS and CDR2 is YYEKEE (reference sequence). DNA of the CDR3: TGTGCCAGCAGCTCCCGGGGGAGCGGGAGGGCCTATATTGAGCAGTTCTTC. Translating it yields CASSSRGSGRAYIEQFF.

This clone was seen only once. The V call is TRBV6-1, the J call TRBJ1-1; TRBD1 matches 7 bases. The CDR3 has 14 residues. Trimming at V came to 0 bases and at J to 10 bases, leaving 8 bases not matched to a gene. The germline V gene encodes CDR1 MNHNS and CDR2 SASEGT. CDR3 sequence (DNA): TGTGCCAGCAGTGAAGCGCAGCCGAGACAGGGAGCTTTCTTT. Residues: CASSEAQPRQGAFF.

In its sample, this clone was seen a few times. The chain has TRBV2 and TRBJ1-2; D remains ambiguous. This CDR3 region has 13 residues. Trimming took 4 bases from V and 4 from J, leaving 10 bases between them. CDR1 SNHLY and CDR2 FYNNEI come from the germline V gene. The CDR3 is CASSAEGGYGYTF. CDR3 nucleotide sequence: TGTGCCAGCAGTGCGGAGGGTGGCTATGGCTACACCTTC.

This clone was counted a single time. CDR3 loop: CAWSVNGVWGQGATEAFF. The CDR3 DNA reads as TGTGCCTGGAGTGTGAACGGCGTCTGGGGACAGGGAGCGACTGAAGCTTTCTTT. The chain couples TRBV30 to TRBJ1-1, with 9 positions matching TRBD1. This CDR3 region has 18 residues. V shed 0 bases and J 5 bases; nucleotides not matched to a gene: 16. Germline assignment: CDR1 GTSNPN and CDR2 SVGIG (reference sequence).

The V gene is TRBV6-6, the J gene TRBJ1-1; D is undetermined. This CDR3 has 13 amino acids. CDR1 MNHNY and CDR2 SVGAGI come from the germline V gene (reference sequence). The V end lost 8 bases, the J end lost 0 bases, and 10 bases lay between the germline ends. DNA for the CDR3: TGTGCCAGCCTCACAGAGATGAACACTGAAGCTTTCTTT. This translates into CASLTEMNTEAFF.

The CDR3 loop reads CASSSRDRDYNEQFF. CDR3 nucleotide sequence: TGTGCCAGCAGCTCCCGGGACAGGGATTACAATGAGCAGTTCTTC. The chain couples TRBV7-9 to TRBJ2-1; 9 bases align to TRBD1. The CDR3 has 15 residues. The V and J ends lost 4 bases and 4 bases, in that order; junction bases with no gene match: 5. Germline loops: CDR1 SEHNR, CDR2 FQNEAQ (reference sequence).

The rearrangement joins TRBV3-1 (or the pseudogene TRBV3-2) to TRBJ1-1; 7 nucleotides match TRBD1. This CDR3 has 17 amino acids. V lost 0 bases and J lost 1; bases outside the gene matches: 8. Germline-derived CDR1 and CDR2 are LGHDT and YNNKEL (reference sequence). CDR3 in DNA: TGTGCCAGCAGCCAAGATTCGACAGGGTGGGGGAACACTGAAGCTTTCTTT. Translated: CASSQDSTGWGNTEAFF.

The chain recombines TRBV5-6 with TRBJ2-5, with TRBD2 identical over 14 bases. The CDR3 covers 17 residues. Germline CDR1 is SGHDT and CDR2 is YYEEEE. The ends lost 5 bases at V and 4 bases at J; junction bases unmatched: 10. CDR3 amino acids: CASSYTGTSGRAETQYF. The CDR3 DNA sequence: TGTGCCAGCAGTTACACCGGGACTAGCGGGAGAGCAGAGACCCAGTACTTC.

The V call is TRBV19, the J call TRBJ2-1; 10 bases fit TRBD2. J gave up 7 bases and V 4 bases, and 7 bases lay outside the gene matches. This CDR3 comprises 15 residues. From germline, CDR1 is LNHDA and CDR2 SQIVND (reference sequence). Here the CDR3 reads CASSTLAGRGNEQFF. The CDR3 DNA reads as TGTGCCAGTAGTACACTAGCGGGGAGGGGTAATGAGCAGTTCTTC.

The V call is TRBV6-2 or TRBV6-3, the J call TRBJ2-6; 13 nucleotides align to TRBD2. The trim removed 2 bases at V and 1 base at J, leaving 8 bases unmatched. Germline V gene data show CDR1 as MNHEY and CDR2 as SVGEGT. This CDR3 has 20 residues. The DNA for the CDR3 is TGTGCCAGCAGTTACGTTCCGGGACTAGCGGGGCGTTCTGGGGCCAACGTCCTGACTTTC. Amino acid sequence: CASSYVPGLAGRSGANVLTF.

This CDR3 is CASSLAGENYGYTF. The CDR3, as DNA: TGTGCCAGCAGCTTAGCCGGGGAGAACTATGGCTACACCTTC. The V and J genes are TRBV7-9 and TRBJ1-2; no firm D call. V lost 0 bases, J lost 2 bases, and 7 bases lay in between. The CDR3 covers 14 residues. CDR1 SEHNR and CDR2 FQNEAQ come from the germline V gene (reference sequence).

J is TRBJ2-1 and V is TRBV19; D perhaps matches TRBD2 (6 bases). The germline CDR1 and CDR2 sequences are LNHDA and SQIVND (reference sequence). V gave up 5 bases and J gave up 6 bases, with 14 bases separating them. The CDR3 runs to 14 residues. Written as DNA, the CDR3 is TGTGCCAGTAGTCCTGCCCCGCGGGGCAATGAGCAGTTCTTC. Protein sequence: CASSPAPRGNEQFF.

In this sample, this clone turned up once. This chain uses TRBV4-2 with TRBJ2-1; 11 bases fit TRBD2. This CDR3 is built from 18 residues. Germline loops: CDR1 LGHNA, CDR2 YNFKEQ. V lost 0 bases, J lost 1 base, and 5 bases stayed unmatched. CDR3 sequence reads: CASSQESGLAGSYNEQFF. CDR3 DNA sequence: TGTGCCAGCAGCCAAGAGTCAGGACTAGCGGGTTCCTACAATGAGCAGTTCTTC.

The V gene is TRBV5-1, the J gene TRBJ2-1, with 10 bases fitting TRBD2. V trimming: 0 bases; J trimming: 4 bases; junction bases outside the gene matches: 7. Germline V gives CDR1 SGHRS, CDR2 YFSETQ. This CDR3 has 17 amino acids. CDR3 amino acids: CASSLEVAGGGYNEQFF. The CDR3 nucleotides read TGCGCCAGCAGCTTGGAAGTAGCGGGAGGAGGATACAATGAGCAGTTCTTC.

In DNA form, the CDR3 reads TGTGCCAGCAGCTCGCAGACCAGGGGCTACTACGAGCAGTACTTC. It is translated as CASSSQTRGYYEQYF. The chain couples TRBV5-6 to TRBJ2-7; perhaps TRBD1 as D (6 bases). The CDR3 runs to 15 residues. The germline V and J ends were trimmed by 3 bases and 3 bases, with 16 bases remaining between them. Germline assignment: CDR1 SGHDT and CDR2 YYEEEE.

This clone was observed a handful of times. The chain recombines TRBV10-3 with TRBJ1-1, with 9 bases aligning to TRBD1. Germline loops: CDR1 ENHRY, CDR2 SYGVKD. V dropped 4 bases and J dropped 6; count of bases not matched to a gene: 3. CDR3 size: 13 residues. The CDR3 is CAISVRQGAEAFF. Written as DNA, the CDR3 is TGTGCCATCAGTGTACGACAGGGGGCTGAAGCTTTCTTT.

The chain carries TRBV2 and TRBJ2-5, with TRBD1 matching over 8 bases. Germline CDR1 reads SNHLY; CDR2 reads FYNNEI. V lost 6 bases to trimming and J lost 5 bases; unmatched junction nucleotides: 11. The CDR3 spans 15 residues. CDR3 coding DNA: TGTGCCAGCAGCGGCGCGGACAGGGATTATGAGACCCAGTACTTC. As protein: CASSGADRDYETQYF.

A word on this clone: This specimen includes other DNA sequences encoding the same CDR3. The chain recombines TRBV2 with TRBJ2-1; D ambiguous. The germline CDR1 and CDR2 sequences are SNHLY and FYNNEI. Trimming stripped 3 bases from V and 6 bases from J, with 3 bases between. CDR3 size: 11 residues. This CDR3 reads CASSDSNEQFF. CDR3 DNA: TGTGCCAGCAGTGATAGCAATGAGCAGTTCTTC. Based on the CDR3 plus reference TRBV2 and TRBJ2-1, the full variable domain is EPEVTQTPSHQVTQMGQEVILRCVPISNHLYFYWYRQILGQKVEFLVSFYNNEISEKSEIFDDQFSVERPDGSNFTLKIRSTKLEDSAMYFCASSDSNEQFFGPGTRLTVL.

This clone was counted once. This sequence joins TRBV7-2 and TRBJ2-3; maybe TRBD1 (5 bases). CDR1 and CDR2 from the germline V gene are SGHTA and FQGNSA. The CDR3 contains 17 residues. V was clipped by 1 base and J by 0 bases, with 14 bases between them. This CDR3 reads CASSLGGRARSTDTQYF. The CDR3 DNA follows: TGTGCCAGCAGCTTAGGGGGCCGAGCGAGAAGCACAGATACGCAGTATTTT.

The chain employs TRBV28 and TRBJ1-5; D is unclear. Per the germline V gene, CDR1 is MDHEN and CDR2 is SYDVKM. The CDR3 totals 13 residues. Trimming cost V 5 bases and J 4 bases, with 9 bases left between them. CDR3 sequence: CASSTQNNQPQHF. The CDR3 coding sequence is TGTGCCAGCAGTACCCAGAATAATCAGCCCCAGCATTTT.

V is TRBV19 and J is TRBJ1-2; the D is unclear. The CDR3 has 16 residues. The ends were cut back, 5 bases at V and 0 bases at J, with 16 bases in the middle. CDR1 is LNHDA, CDR2 SQIVND, per germline (reference sequence). The CDR3 coding sequence is TGTGCCAGTAGTCCCCAAGTCCCTATAGCTAACTATGGCTACACCTTC. This translates into CASSPQVPIANYGYTF.

CDR3 coding DNA: TGTGCCAGCTACGCGACAGGGGGCGGCTATGGCTACACCTTC. Protein product: CASYATGGGYGYTF. The V gene is TRBV18, the J gene TRBJ1-2; the match to TRBD1 covers 10 bases. The CDR3 extends over 14 amino acids. The germline CDR1 and CDR2 sequences are KGHSH and LQKENI. Trimming cost V 7 bases and J 4 bases; bases outside gene matches: 6.

V usage is TRBV6-5 and J usage is TRBJ1-3, with a tentative D call TRBD1 (5 bases). V lost 0 bases and J lost 2, with 8 bases in between. Germline values: CDR1 MNHEY, CDR2 SVGAGI. This CDR3 is 15 amino acids long. For the CDR3, the DNA is TGTGCCAGCAGTTACTCGATACAGGCTGGAAACACCATATATTTT. Its translation is CASSYSIQAGNTIYF.